The clone carrying this T cell receptor beta chain was detected a few times. This entry is derived from a study of T cells in tuberculosis. About the study: T cells were selected with CD1B tetramers loaded with glucose monomycolate.

Sequencing of TCR-alpha and TCR-beta chains was unpaired. Clones were sequenced by immunoSEQ multiplex PCR, and TCRdb holds only the in-frame ones, with some missing. The table has nearly 60,000 clones, 70% to 90% seen once; the top ten hold around a fifth. Sorting used thawed, overnight-rested PBMC stained with anti-CD3, a viability dye and GMM-loaded CD1B tetramer. The CD1B tetramers carried C32 glucose monomycolate purified from Rhodococcus equi. Before cryopreservation, the sorted PBMC lost their CD14-expressing monocytes. CDR3 length: 14 amino acids. V shed 8 bases and J shed 0 bases, with 11 bases lying between them. Germline CDR1 and CDR2: MNHEY and SMNVEV (reference sequence).

This TCR was recovered from an adult woman with latent tuberculosis. J is TRBJ1-3 and V is TRBV27; D not resolved. What was sequenced was CD1b-GMM tetramer-negative cells sorted from PBMCs. The CDR3 DNA reads TGTGCCAGCCAATTAACAAGCTCTGGAAACACCATATATTTT. Protein product: CASQLTSSGNTIYF.